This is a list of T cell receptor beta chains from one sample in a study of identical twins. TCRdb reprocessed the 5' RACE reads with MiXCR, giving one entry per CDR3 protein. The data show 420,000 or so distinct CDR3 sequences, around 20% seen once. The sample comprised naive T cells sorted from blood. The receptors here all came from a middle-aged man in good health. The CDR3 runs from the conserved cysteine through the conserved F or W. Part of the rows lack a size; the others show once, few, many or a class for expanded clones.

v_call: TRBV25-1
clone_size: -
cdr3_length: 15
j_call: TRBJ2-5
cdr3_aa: CASSESTGMQETQYF

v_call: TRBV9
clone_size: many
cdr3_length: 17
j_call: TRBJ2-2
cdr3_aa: CASSAPRGSGDTGELFF

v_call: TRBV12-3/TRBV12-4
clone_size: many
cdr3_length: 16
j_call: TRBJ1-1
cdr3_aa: CASSHSTTGANTEAFF

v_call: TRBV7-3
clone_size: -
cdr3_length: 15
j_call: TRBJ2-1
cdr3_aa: CASSLATGLGNEQFF

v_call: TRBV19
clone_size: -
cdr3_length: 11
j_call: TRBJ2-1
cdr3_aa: CASSSRDEQFF

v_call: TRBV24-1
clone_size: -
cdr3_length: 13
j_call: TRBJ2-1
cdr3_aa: CATSDTGTGGQFF

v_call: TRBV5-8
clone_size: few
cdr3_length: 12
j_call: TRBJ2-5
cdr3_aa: CASSRDTETQYF

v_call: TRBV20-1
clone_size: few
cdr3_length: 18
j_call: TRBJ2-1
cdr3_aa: CSARDRAPVGRSYNEQFF

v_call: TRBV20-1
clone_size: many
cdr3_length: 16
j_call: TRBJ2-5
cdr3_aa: CSARDLLAGASETQYF

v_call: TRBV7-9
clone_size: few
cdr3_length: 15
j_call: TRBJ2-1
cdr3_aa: CASSLDGLARNEQFF

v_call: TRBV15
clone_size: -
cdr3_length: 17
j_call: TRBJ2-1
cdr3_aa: CATSRGPTKGPYNEQFF

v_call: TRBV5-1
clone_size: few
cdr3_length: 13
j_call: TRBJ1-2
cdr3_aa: CASSLENNYGYTF

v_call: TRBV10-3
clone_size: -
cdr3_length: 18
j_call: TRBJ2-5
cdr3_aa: CAISESPGLAGDQETQYF

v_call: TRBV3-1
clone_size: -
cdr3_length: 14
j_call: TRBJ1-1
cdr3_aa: CASSPRDRTTEAFF

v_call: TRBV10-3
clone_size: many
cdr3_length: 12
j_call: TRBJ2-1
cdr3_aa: CAISEGPGEQFF

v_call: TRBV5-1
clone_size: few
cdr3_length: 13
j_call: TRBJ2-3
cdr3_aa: CASSSDNSDTQYF

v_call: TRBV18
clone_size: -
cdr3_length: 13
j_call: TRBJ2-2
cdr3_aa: CASSPRRDGELFF

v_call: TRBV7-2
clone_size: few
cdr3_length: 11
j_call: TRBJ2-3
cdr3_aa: CASSLDRTQYF

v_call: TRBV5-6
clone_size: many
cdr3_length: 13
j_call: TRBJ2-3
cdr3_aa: CASSLTPTDTQYF

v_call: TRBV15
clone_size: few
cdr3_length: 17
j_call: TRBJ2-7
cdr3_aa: CATSSTAGTGGRFEQYF

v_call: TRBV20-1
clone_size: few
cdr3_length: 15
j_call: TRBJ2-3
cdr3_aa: CSAASRGGLGDTQYF

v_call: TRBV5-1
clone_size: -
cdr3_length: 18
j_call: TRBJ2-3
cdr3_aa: CASSTPGLAGSSTDTQYF

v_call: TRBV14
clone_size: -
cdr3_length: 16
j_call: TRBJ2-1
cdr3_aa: CASSRGGRGSYNEQFF

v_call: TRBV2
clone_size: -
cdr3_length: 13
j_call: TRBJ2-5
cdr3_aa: CASLDRGKWTQYF

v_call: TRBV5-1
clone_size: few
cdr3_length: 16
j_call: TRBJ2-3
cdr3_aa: CASSIRQGAITDTQYF

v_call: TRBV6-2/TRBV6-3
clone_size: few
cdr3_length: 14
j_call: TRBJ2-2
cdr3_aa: CASRRRAWDGELFF

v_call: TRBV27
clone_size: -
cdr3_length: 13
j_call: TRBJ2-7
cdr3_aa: CASRPDFSYEQYF

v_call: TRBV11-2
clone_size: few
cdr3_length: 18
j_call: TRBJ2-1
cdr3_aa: CASSPERPGFSSYNEQFF